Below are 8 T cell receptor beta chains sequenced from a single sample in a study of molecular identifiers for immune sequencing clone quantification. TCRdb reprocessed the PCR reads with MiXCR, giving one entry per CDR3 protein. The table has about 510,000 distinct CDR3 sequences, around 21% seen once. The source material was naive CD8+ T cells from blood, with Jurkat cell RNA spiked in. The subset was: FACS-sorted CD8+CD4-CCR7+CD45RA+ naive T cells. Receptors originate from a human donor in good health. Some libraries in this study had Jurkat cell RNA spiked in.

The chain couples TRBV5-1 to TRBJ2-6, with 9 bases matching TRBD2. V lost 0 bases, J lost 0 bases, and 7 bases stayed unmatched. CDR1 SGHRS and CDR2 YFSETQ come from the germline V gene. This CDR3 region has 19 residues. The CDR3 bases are TGCGCCAGCAGCTTGGCCGGGCTAGCGGGGTACTCTGGGGCCAACGTCCTGACTTTC. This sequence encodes CASSLAGLAGYSGANVLTF. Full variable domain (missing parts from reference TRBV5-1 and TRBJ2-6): KAGVTQTPRYLIKTRGQQVTLSCSPISGHRSVSWYQQTPGQGLQFLFEYFSETQRNKGNFPGRFSGRQFSNSRSEMNVSTLELGDSALYLCASSLAGLAGYSGANVLTFGAGSRLTVL.

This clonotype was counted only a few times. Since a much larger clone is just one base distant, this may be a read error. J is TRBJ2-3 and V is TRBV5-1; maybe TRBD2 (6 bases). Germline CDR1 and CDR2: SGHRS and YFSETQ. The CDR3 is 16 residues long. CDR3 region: CAGSSVGAGGADTQYF. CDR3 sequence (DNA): TGCGCCGGCAGCTCAGTGGGAGCGGGCGGGGCAGATACGCAGTATTTT.

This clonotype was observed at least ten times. The CDR3, as DNA: TGTGCCAGCAGTTTGGAAAGCAATCAGCCCCAGCATTTT. Translating it yields CASSLESNQPQHF. The chain carries TRBV27 and TRBJ1-5; unclear D gene. Trimming stripped 3 bases from V and 1 base from J, with 4 bases between. This CDR3 spans 13 amino acids. CDR1 is MNHEY and CDR2 is SMNVEV in the germline V gene (reference sequence).

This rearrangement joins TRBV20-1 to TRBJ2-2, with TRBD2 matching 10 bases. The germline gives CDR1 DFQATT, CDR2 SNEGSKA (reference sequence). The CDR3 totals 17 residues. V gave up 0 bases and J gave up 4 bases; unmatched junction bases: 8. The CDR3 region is CSARDFFGTSATGELFF. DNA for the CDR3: TGCAGTGCTAGAGATTTTTTTGGGACTAGCGCCACCGGGGAGCTGTTTTTT.

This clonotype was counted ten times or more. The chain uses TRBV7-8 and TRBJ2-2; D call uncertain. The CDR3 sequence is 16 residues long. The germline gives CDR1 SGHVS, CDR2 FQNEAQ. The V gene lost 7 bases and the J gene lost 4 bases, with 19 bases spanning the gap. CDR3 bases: TGTGCCAGCAACATCGGATCTCATCCTCGCACCGGGGAGCTGTTTTTT. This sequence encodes CASNIGSHPRTGELFF.

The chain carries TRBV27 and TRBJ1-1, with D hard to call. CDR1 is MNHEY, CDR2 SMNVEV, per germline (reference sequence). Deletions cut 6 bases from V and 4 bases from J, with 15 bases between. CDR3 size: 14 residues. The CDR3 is CASSAGGLGTEAFF. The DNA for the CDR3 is TGTGCCAGCAGCGCGGGAGGGCTTGGCACTGAAGCTTTCTTT.

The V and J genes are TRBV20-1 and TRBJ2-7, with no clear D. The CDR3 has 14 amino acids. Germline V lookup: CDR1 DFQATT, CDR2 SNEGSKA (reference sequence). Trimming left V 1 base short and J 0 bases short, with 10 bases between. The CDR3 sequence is CSARVPHNSYEQYF. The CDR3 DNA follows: TGCAGTGCTAGAGTACCGCACAACTCCTACGAGCAGTACTTC.

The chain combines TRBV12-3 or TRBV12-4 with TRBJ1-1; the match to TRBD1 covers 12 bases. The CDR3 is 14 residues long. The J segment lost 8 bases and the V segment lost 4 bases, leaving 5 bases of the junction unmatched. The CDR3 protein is CASSWAGTGGEAFF. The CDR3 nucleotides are TGTGCCAGCAGTTGGGCTGGGACAGGGGGCGAAGCTTTCTTT.